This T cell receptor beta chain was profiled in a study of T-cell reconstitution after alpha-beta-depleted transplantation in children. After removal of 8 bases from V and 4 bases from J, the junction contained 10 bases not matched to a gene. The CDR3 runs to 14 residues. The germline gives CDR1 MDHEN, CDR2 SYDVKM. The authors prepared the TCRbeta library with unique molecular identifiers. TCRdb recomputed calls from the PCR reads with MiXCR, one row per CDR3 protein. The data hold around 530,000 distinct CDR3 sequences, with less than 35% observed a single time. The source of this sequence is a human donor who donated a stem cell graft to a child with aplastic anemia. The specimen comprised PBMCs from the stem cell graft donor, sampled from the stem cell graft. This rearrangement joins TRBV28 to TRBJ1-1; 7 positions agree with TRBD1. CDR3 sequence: CASVRQGFVTEAFF. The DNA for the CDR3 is TGTGCCAGCGTTCGACAGGGATTTGTCACTGAAGCTTTCTTT.